The 23 T cell receptor beta chains in this list originate from one sample, sequenced in a study of blood T cell repertoires in COVID-19. TCRdb's copy holds only in-frame clones and misses some; the assay was immunoSEQ multiplex PCR. Here the sample spans nearly 300,000 clones, around 84% being singletons. The material sequenced was peripheral blood. The origin of the receptors is a human donor with COVID-19, enrolled during active disease. The donor label of this sample is uncertain.

V is TRBV9 and J is TRBJ2-6; no firm D call. Germline V gene data show CDR1 as SGDLS and CDR2 as YYNGEE. The CDR3 is 14 amino acids. Trimming took off 3 bases at V and 1 base at J, with 5 bases between the two ends. CDR3 amino acids: CASSAVSGANVLTF. For the CDR3, the DNA is TGTGCCAGCAGCGCTGTATCTGGGGCCAACGTCCTGACTTTC.

The gene calls are TRBV9 and TRBJ2-7; 10 bases agree with TRBD1. The germline gives CDR1 SGDLS, CDR2 YYNGEE. CDR3 length: 14 amino acids. The V and J ends lost 1 base and 5 bases, in that order; junction bases with no gene match: 3. CDR3 protein: CASSVLTGGDEQYF. Here the CDR3 DNA reads TGTGCCAGCAGCGTACTGACAGGGGGCGACGAGCAGTACTTC.

In nucleotides, the CDR3 is TGTGCCAGCAGGGCCGATCCCCCTGAAGCTTTCTTT. Translation gives CASRADPPEAFF. The V and J genes are TRBV2 and TRBJ1-1, with no clear D. Germline CDR1 and CDR2: SNHLY and FYNNEI. Trimming removed 6 bases at V and 6 bases at J, with 11 bases between. The CDR3 contains 12 residues.

The chain joins TRBV28 to TRBJ2-5; tentative D call: TRBD1 (7 bases). The CDR3 has 15 amino acids. V lost 6 bases, J lost 4 bases, and 18 bases lay in between. Germline-derived CDR1 and CDR2 are MDHEN and SYDVKM. This CDR3 reads CASSPARDRGETQYF. CDR3 nucleotide sequence: TGTGCCAGCAGCCCGGCGCGGGACAGAGGAGAGACCCAGTACTTC.

This sequence joins TRBV18 and TRBJ1-3; D not resolved. This CDR3 is built from 15 residues. The germline CDR1 and CDR2 sequences are KGHSH and LQKENI. V shed 3 bases and J shed 0 bases, with 9 bases lying between them. The DNA for the CDR3 is TGTGCCAGCTCACCGCTCCAGAACTCTGGAAACACCATATATTTT. Its translation is CASSPLQNSGNTIYF.

This clone has a single count. This chain uses TRBV6-2 or TRBV6-3 with TRBJ1-1; 7 nucleotides align to TRBD1. This CDR3 is 17 amino acids long. Germline trimming cut 3 bases from V and 3 bases from J; bases unmatched to any gene: 13. Germline CDR1 reads MNHEY; CDR2 reads SVGEGT. This CDR3 reads CASSYFGTVLGDTEAFF. The CDR3 coding sequence is TGTGCCAGCAGTTATTTCGGGACAGTCCTGGGGGACACTGAAGCTTTCTTT.

The V call is TRBV30, the J call TRBJ1-1; TRBD1 is a possible D gene (5 bases). Germline values: CDR1 GTSNPN, CDR2 SVGIG (reference sequence). This CDR3 is 16 amino acids long. V was clipped by 3 bases and J by 2 bases, with 19 bases between them. CDR3 region: CAWSAEAGQLNTEAFF. The CDR3 DNA follows: TGTGCCTGGAGCGCGGAGGCGGGGCAGCTAAACACTGAAGCTTTCTTT.

This clone showed up just once. The CDR3 is CASSLDRGPTEAFF. DNA of the CDR3: TGCGCCAGCAGCTTGGACAGGGGCCCTACTGAAGCTTTCTTT. This chain joins TRBV5-1 and TRBJ1-1, with TRBD1 matching 7 bases. This CDR3 region has 14 residues. J was trimmed by 5 bases and V by 0 bases; bases with no gene match: 4. Germline values: CDR1 SGHRS, CDR2 YFSETQ. The whole variable domain, remainder taken from reference TRBV5-1 and TRBJ1-1, is KAGVTQTPRYLIKTRGQQVTLSCSPISGHRSVSWYQQTPGQGLQFLFEYFSETQRNKGNFPGRFSGRQFSNSRSEMNVSTLELGDSALYLCASSLDRGPTEAFFGQGTRLTVV.

The V gene is TRBV7-3, the J gene TRBJ2-5; 8 bases are a match to TRBD2. The CDR3 contains 16 residues. The V segment lost 7 bases and the J segment 4 bases; nucleotides outside the gene matches: 14. Germline CDR1 reads SGHTA; CDR2 reads FQGTGA. The CDR3 loop is CASTVGAGGRGETQYF. The CDR3 region has the DNA TGTGCCAGCACCGTAGGGGCGGGAGGCCGGGGAGAGACCCAGTACTTC. The full variable domain, rest sourced from reference TRBV7-3 and TRBJ2-5, is GAGVSQTPSNKVTEKGKYVELRCDPISGHTALYWYRQSLGQGPEFLIYFQGTGAADDSGLPNDRFFAVRPEGSVSTLKIQRTERGDSAVYLCASTVGAGGRGETQYFGPGTRLLVL.

The chain recombines TRBV10-1 with TRBJ2-1, with 13 bases lining up with TRBD2. The germline V gene has CDR1 WNHNN and CDR2 SYGVQD (reference sequence). The CDR3 loop spans 16 amino acids. After removal of 0 bases from V and 8 bases from J, the junction contained 4 bases not matched to a gene. The CDR3 sequence: CASSESGTSGTDEQFF. CDR3 sequence (DNA): TGCGCCAGCAGTGAGTCGGGGACTAGCGGGACGGATGAGCAGTTCTTC.

The gene calls are TRBV28 and TRBJ2-1; D gene ambiguous. Deletions cut 7 bases from V and 1 base from J, with 8 bases between. The germline V gene encodes CDR1 MDHEN and CDR2 SYDVKM. The CDR3 length is 13 residues. CDR3 in amino acids: CASTVRSYNEQFF. For the CDR3, the DNA is TGTGCCAGCACCGTGCGATCCTACAATGAGCAGTTCTTC.

The CDR3 DNA follows: TGTGCCAGCAGTTTAAGGGAGGAAGAGACCCAGTACTTC. This gives the protein CASSLREEETQYF. The chain combines TRBV12-3 or TRBV12-4 with TRBJ2-5, with TRBD2 as a possible D gene (6 bases). The V and J ends lost 2 bases and 3 bases respectively, with 7 bases between them. The CDR3 covers 13 residues.

The chain employs TRBV7-3 and TRBJ2-1, with D possibly being TRBD2 (5 bases). V dropped 2 bases and J dropped 7 bases, with 9 bases sitting between them. CDR3 length: 13 residues. The germline gives CDR1 SGHTA, CDR2 FQGTGA. The CDR3 here is CASSLFEGNEQFF. CDR3 nucleotide sequence: TGTGCCAGCAGCTTATTTGAGGGAAATGAGCAGTTCTTC.

The V and J genes are TRBV19 and TRBJ1-1; no definite D call. The germline CDR1 and CDR2 sequences are LNHDA and SQIVND (reference sequence). The CDR3 has 14 amino acids. The V end was cut by 6 bases, the J end by 1 base, with 12 bases between. This CDR3 reads CASSSTLGNTEAFF. In nucleotides, the CDR3 is TGTGCCAGTAGCTCCACCCTAGGGAACACTGAAGCTTTCTTT.

The V and J genes are TRBV24-1 and TRBJ2-1, with 10 bases that match TRBD1. The CDR3 covers 16 residues. The ends lost 9 bases at V and 3 bases at J; junction bases unmatched: 10. From germline, CDR1 is KGHDR and CDR2 SFDVKD. The CDR3 sequence: CATGTGAPNNYNEQFF. In nucleotides, the CDR3 is TGTGCCACCGGGACAGGGGCCCCGAATAACTACAATGAGCAGTTCTTC.

The J gene is TRBJ2-1, the V gene TRBV10-1; 9 nucleotides agree with TRBD2. Germline V gene data show CDR1 as WNHNN and CDR2 as SYGVQD (reference sequence). The CDR3 is made up of 14 amino acids. Trimming at V came to 5 bases and at J to 8 bases, leaving 7 bases not matched to a gene. This chain's CDR3 is CASSKGLAGDEQFF. The CDR3 nucleotides are TGCGCCAGCAGTAAGGGACTAGCTGGGGATGAGCAGTTCTTC.

This chain connects TRBV3-1 (or the pseudogene TRBV3-2) to TRBJ2-1, with 13 bases aligning to TRBD2. CDR3 size: 19 residues. Germline loops: CDR1 LGHDT, CDR2 YNNKEL (reference sequence). Trimming at V came to 4 bases and at J to 2 bases, leaving 11 bases not matched to a gene. CDR3 in amino acids: CASSPWTSGGLGTYNEQFF. The CDR3 DNA is TGTGCCAGCAGCCCTTGGACTAGCGGGGGTCTTGGGACCTACAATGAGCAGTTCTTC.

The V call is TRBV19, the J call TRBJ2-3; TRBD2 agrees at 11 bases. Trimming cost V 5 bases and J 5 bases; bases outside gene matches: 9. The V gene's germline CDR1 is LNHDA and CDR2 SQIVND (reference sequence). CDR3 length: 16 amino acids. In DNA, the CDR3 is TGTGCCAGTAGTTATCAGACTAGCGGGACAGGAGATACGCAGTATTTT. Translated, it gives CASSYQTSGTGDTQYF.

The genes are TRBV10-3 and TRBJ1-1; 11 positions agree with TRBD1. The junction had 15 bases not matched to a gene; V was cut back by 10 bases and J by 2 bases. The germline CDR1 and CDR2 sequences are ENHRY and SYGVKD. The CDR3 spans 17 residues. This CDR3 reads CATDKGQGAIINTEAFF. In nucleotides, the CDR3 is TGTGCCACCGATAAAGGACAGGGGGCCATTATTAACACTGAAGCTTTCTTT.

The J gene is TRBJ2-1, the V gene TRBV15; 12 bases map to TRBD2. The CDR3 totals 15 residues. V was clipped by 1 base and J by 13 bases; unmatched bases: 8. Germline CDR1 is LNHNV and CDR2 is YYDKDF (reference sequence). The CDR3 sequence is CATSRGIGLAGSQFF. The CDR3 DNA follows: TGTGCCACCAGCAGAGGGATAGGACTAGCGGGATCTCAGTTCTTC.

The chain couples TRBV5-4 to TRBJ1-1; D is unclear. The germline V gene encodes CDR1 SGHNT and CDR2 YYREEE (reference sequence). V lost 2 bases to trimming and J lost 3 bases, with 8 bases between them. The CDR3 is 13 residues long. The CDR3 reads CASSFLLDTEAFF. Written as DNA, the CDR3 is TGTGCCAGCAGCTTTTTACTCGACACTGAAGCTTTCTTT. Filled out from reference TRBV5-4 and TRBJ1-1, the complete variable domain reads ETGVTQSPTHLIKTRGQQVTLRCSSQSGHNTVSWYQQALGQGPQFIFQYYREEENGRGNFPPRFSGLQFPNYSSELNVNALELDDSALYLCASSFLLDTEAFFGQGTRLTVV.

This chain links TRBV19 with TRBJ1-5; TRBD1 matches 8 bases. This CDR3 is 13 amino acids long. Germline V gene data show CDR1 as LNHDA and CDR2 as SQIVND (reference sequence). With V trimmed by 10 bases and J by 5 bases, 7 bases remained unmatched. CDR3 residues: CATHRGGDQPQHF. For the CDR3, the DNA is TGTGCCACTCACAGGGGGGGGGATCAGCCCCAGCATTTT.

The chain couples TRBV7-2 to TRBJ1-4, with D tentatively TRBD1 (6 bases). The CDR3 loop spans 15 amino acids. The V end lost 5 bases, the J end lost 6 bases, and 16 bases lay between the germline ends. CDR1 is SGHTA, CDR2 FQGNSA, per germline. The CDR3 reads CASSPGGTPDEKLFF. CDR3 bases: TGTGCCAGCAGCCCGGGGGGGACACCCGATGAAAAACTGTTTTTT.